Listed here is a single TCR beta chain. This CDR3 region has 13 residues. CDR1 and CDR2 (germline): MNHEY, SMNVEV (reference sequence). The trim removed 6 bases at V and 5 bases at J, leaving 5 bases unmatched. This specimen comes from a study of blood T cell repertoires in COVID-19. TCRdb's copy holds only in-frame clones and misses some; the assay was immunoSEQ multiplex PCR. Seen here are 55,000 to 90,000 clones, about four fifths observed once, and the top ten hold more than 0.7%. This chain connects TRBV27 to TRBJ2-5; the match to TRBD2 covers 8 bases. The sequence was obtained from a woman in her 70s with acute or convalescent COVID-19. Sequencing was done on a sample of peripheral blood. For the CDR3, the DNA is TGTGCCAGCAGAGTCGGCGGGGGGGAGACCCAGTACTTC. Translating it yields CASRVGGGETQYF.